This section outlines one T cell receptor (beta chain) sequence together with its context. Its antigen remains unknown. The V end was cut by 0 bases, the J end by 5 bases, with 14 bases between. CDR3 size: 16 residues. Germline loops: CDR1 LGHDT, CDR2 YNNKEL (reference sequence). These data are taken from a study of T cell responses to AZD1222 COVID-19 vaccine. General study results and limits: Close to half of spike-specific TCRs reportedly recognize unmutated variant regions. The repertoires were collected only after the peak T cell response.

TCRdb's copy holds only in-frame clones and misses some; the assay was immunoSEQ multiplex PCR. The sample contains about 79,000 clones, roughly 85% of which appear only once. Both about-4-week and about-12-week second-dose recipients were combined. This clonotype was obtained from an adult who received the AZD1222 COVID-19 vaccine. V gene TRBV3-1 (or the pseudogene TRBV3-2) combines with J gene TRBJ1-3; D not resolved. Sample: peripheral blood, taken 28 days after the second AZD1222 dose. CDR3 protein: CASSQDVIGQRNTIYF. DNA of the CDR3: TGTGCCAGCAGCCAAGATGTAATAGGGCAACGAAACACCATATATTTT.